This T cell receptor beta chain was found in a study of cytomegalovirus exposure and HLA in healthy donors. Study information: The early release's HLA-typed donors yielded tens of millions of unique TCRs. The Caucasian-associated ancestry cluster held over 65% of over 350 genotyped donors.

Study findings and constraints: Diagnosis of cytomegalovirus status made by the classifier reportedly showed high specificity and sensitivity.

About this clone itself: Its specificity is not known.

Germline CDR1 reads MDHEN; CDR2 reads SYDVKM. The CDR3 runs to 14 residues. Trimming took off 1 base at V and 7 bases at J, with 10 bases between the two ends. PCR was performed using 60 Vbeta and 13 Jbeta primers. Assay: immunoSEQ multiplex PCR; the TCRdb copy retains only in-frame clones and omits some. The sample records under 300,000 clones, about nine tenths being singletons. The receptor comes from a man aged 35 to 55 in good health and CMV-seropositive. The specimen was PBMCs. V usage is TRBV28 and J usage is TRBJ1-4; maybe TRBD1 (5 bases). The CDR3 region is CASSLSGGTEKLFF. CDR3 bases: TGTGCCAGCAGTTTATCCGGGGGGACTGAAAAACTGTTTTTT. The full variable domain, completed using reference TRBV28 and TRBJ1-4, is DVKVTQSSRYLVKRTGEKVFLECVQDMDHENMFWYRQDPGLGLRLIYFSYDVKMKEKGDIPEGYSVSREKKERFSLILESASTNQTSMYLCASSLSGGTEKLFFGSGTQLSVL.